One sample yielded the 11 T cell receptor beta chains listed below, sequenced in a study of cytomegalovirus exposure and HLA in healthy donors. Primers for the PCR totalled 60 Vbeta and 13 Jbeta. The assay was immunoSEQ multiplex PCR, and TCRdb's table has in-frame clones only and misses some. The sample has about 180,000 clones, around four fifths seen once. The sample consisted of PBMCs. All receptors come from a woman aged 60-70 years in good health and CMV-seropositive.

This clone appeared a few times. The chain carries TRBV30 and TRBJ1-1; 9 bases map to TRBD1. The CDR3 length is 14 residues. Germline V gene sequence: CDR1 GTSNPN, CDR2 SVGIG (reference sequence). The V segment lost 4 bases and the J segment 2 bases; nucleotides outside the gene matches: 5. The CDR3 loop reads CAWNTGGYNTEAFF. CDR3 sequence (DNA): TGTGCCTGGAATACAGGGGGCTATAACACTGAAGCTTTCTTT.

The sample holds a few counts of this clone. The V and J genes are TRBV6-5 and TRBJ1-2; D unclear. V shed 9 bases and J shed 7 bases, with 12 bases lying between them. This CDR3 has 11 residues. Germline V lookup: CDR1 MNHEY, CDR2 SVGAGI. The CDR3 protein is CASWEEVGYTF. The DNA for the CDR3 is TGTGCCAGTTGGGAGGAAGTTGGCTACACCTTC.

This chain uses TRBV2 with TRBJ2-7, with D uncertain. This CDR3 has 12 residues. Trimming pared 10 bases from V and 0 bases from J, leaving 10 bases between. Germline values: CDR1 SNHLY, CDR2 FYNNEI. CDR3 amino acids: CATDKDSYEQYF. Here the CDR3 DNA reads TGTGCCACTGACAAGGACTCCTACGAGCAGTACTTC. The full variable domain, with the rest looked up from reference TRBV2 and TRBJ2-7, is EPEVTQTPSHQVTQMGQEVILRCVPISNHLYFYWYRQILGQKVEFLVSFYNNEISEKSEIFDDQFSVERPDGSNFTLKIRSTKLEDSAMYFCATDKDSYEQYFGPGTRLTVT.

The rearrangement links TRBV9 to TRBJ2-3, with D unresolved. Germline loops: CDR1 SGDLS, CDR2 YYNGEE. CDR3 length equals 12 residues. With 3 bases removed from V and 6 bases from J, the gap between germline ends came to 8 bases. DNA for the CDR3: TGTGCCAGCAGCGCCCACAGCGATACGCAGTATTTT. Its translation: CASSAHSDTQYF.

This chain uses TRBV28 with TRBJ1-4; TRBD1 agrees at 8 bases. This CDR3 contains 16 residues. The trim removed 5 bases at V and 6 bases at J, leaving 11 bases unmatched. Germline V gives CDR1 MDHEN, CDR2 SYDVKM. The DNA for the CDR3 is TGTGCCAGCAGTCAGGCTATACGGACAGGGTATGAAAAACTGTTTTTT. Translated, it gives CASSQAIRTGYEKLFF.

The chain's CDR3 is CASRQTSTDTQYF. In nucleotides, the CDR3 is TGTGCCAGCAGACAAACAAGCACAGATACGCAGTATTTT. The V call is TRBV7-2, the J call TRBJ2-3; D is uncertain. Germline assignment: CDR1 SGHTA and CDR2 FQGNSA. The CDR3 spans 13 residues. The V end lost 6 bases, the J end lost 0 bases, and 7 bases lay between the germline ends.

The J gene is TRBJ2-5, the V gene TRBV29-1; D is possibly TRBD2 (6 bases). Germline CDR1 SQVTM, CDR2 ANQGSEA. This CDR3 region has 17 residues. V lost 0 bases and J 2 bases, leaving 19 bases between the germline ends. The CDR3 protein is CSVEEPKGLAHQETQYF. The DNA of the CDR3 is TGCAGCGTTGAAGAACCGAAGGGACTGGCCCATCAAGAGACCCAGTACTTC.

Written as DNA, the CDR3 is TGTGCCAGCAGTTTAGGGCAGGTAGGGCCCCAGCATTTT. Translated, it gives CASSLGQVGPQHF. This rearrangement joins TRBV27 to TRBJ1-5; D remains unclear. The germline CDR1 and CDR2 sequences are MNHEY and SMNVEV (reference sequence). The CDR3 has 13 amino acids. The V gene lost 2 bases and the J gene lost 9 bases, with 11 bases spanning the gap.

V is TRBV30 and J is TRBJ2-1; 11 bases are a match to TRBD2. Germline-derived CDR1 and CDR2 are GTSNPN and SVGIG (reference sequence). V gave up 1 base and J gave up 6 bases; unmatched junction bases: 14. This CDR3 contains 18 residues. The CDR3 loop is CAWSEQPHSGRALNEQFF. The CDR3 coding sequence is TGTGCCTGGAGTGAACAACCCCATAGCGGGAGGGCGCTCAATGAGCAGTTCTTC.

The V and J genes are TRBV27 and TRBJ1-2; D is perhaps TRBD1 (5 bases). Looked up from germline, CDR1 is MNHEY and CDR2 is SMNVEV (reference sequence). The CDR3 has 13 residues. V was shortened by 4 bases and J by 6 bases, with 12 bases between the two germline ends. In nucleotides, the CDR3 is TGTGCCAGCAGTTCGTCCAGGGCTCATGGCTACACCTTC. It translates to CASSSSRAHGYTF.

The rearrangement uses TRBV19 and TRBJ1-6; 7 bases map to TRBD1. CDR1 is LNHDA and CDR2 is SQIVND in the germline V gene (reference sequence). V was pared by 11 bases and J by 0 bases, with 13 bases of the junction left unmatched. The CDR3 runs 17 residues. DNA of the CDR3: TGTGCCCTTAGCAGGGGGTGTCATAGCTCCTATAATTCACCCCTCCACTTT. Its translation: CALSRGCHSSYNSPLHF.